A single sample gave rise to the 11 T cell receptor beta chains below, sequenced in a study of T cell responses to AZD1222 COVID-19 vaccine. Generated by immunoSEQ multiplex PCR, the TCRdb table keeps only in-frame clones and is missing some. This sample carries over 50,000 clones, 70% to 90% of them seen once, and the ten largest clones take approximately 14%. Specimen: peripheral blood, collected 28 days after the second AZD1222 dose. All receptors come from an adult who received the AZD1222 COVID-19 vaccine.

The chain has TRBV5-1 and TRBJ1-2; 8 positions match TRBD1. The CDR3 spans 14 residues. CDR1 is SGHRS and CDR2 is YFSETQ in the germline V gene. The V gene end was trimmed by 6 bases and the J gene end by 5 bases; junction bases not matched to a gene: 9. The CDR3 is CASKRDRGGYGYTF. The CDR3, as DNA: TGCGCCAGCAAAAGAGACAGGGGTGGGTATGGCTACACCTTC.

The chain joins TRBV28 to TRBJ1-5; D not certain. From germline, CDR1 is MDHEN and CDR2 SYDVKM. The CDR3 length is 12 residues. Trimming pared 4 bases from V and 6 bases from J, leaving 7 bases between. The CDR3 bases are TGTGCCAGCAGTTCTCCCGTTCAGCCCCAGCATTTT. This translates into CASSSPVQPQHF.

The CDR3, as DNA: TGTGCCAGCAGCTTACGGCTAGCGGGAGGAGGGGAGACCCAGTACTTC. Its protein is CASSLRLAGGGETQYF. V gene TRBV7-7 combines with J gene TRBJ2-5; 11 bases are a match to TRBD2. There are 16 residues in the CDR3. The germline V gene has CDR1 SSHAT and CDR2 FNYEAQ (reference sequence). Trimming took 2 bases from V and 5 from J; bases not matched to a gene: 7.

The chain couples TRBV10-2 to TRBJ2-3, with 14 bases identical to TRBD2. CDR1 is WSHSY and CDR2 is SAAADI in the germline V gene. V trimming: 5 bases; J trimming: 6 bases; junction bases outside the gene matches: 7. The CDR3 length is 16 residues. CDR3 loop: CASSTGTSGRFDTQYF. DNA for the CDR3: TGCGCCAGCAGTACTGGGACTAGCGGGAGATTTGATACGCAGTATTTT.

The CDR3 DNA reads as TGTGCCAGCAGCCCGACAGGGGGCAGGTCTGAAGCTTTCTTT. Protein: CASSPTGGRSEAFF. The V and J genes are TRBV7-8 and TRBJ1-1; 10 bases are a match to TRBD1. This CDR3 region has 14 residues. V shed 5 bases and J 6 bases; nucleotides not matched to a gene: 6. Germline-derived CDR1 and CDR2 are SGHVS and FQNEAQ.

This rearrangement joins TRBV29-1 to TRBJ1-4; 9 bases are shared with TRBD1. The J segment lost 2 bases and the V segment lost 5 bases, leaving 0 bases of the junction unmatched. Per germline, CDR1 SQVTM and CDR2 ANQGSEA. The CDR3 is 13 residues long. CDR3 amino acids: CSVTGGTNEKLFF. CDR3 sequence (DNA): TGCAGCGTTACAGGGGGCACTAATGAAAAACTGTTTTTT.

The chain combines TRBV6-2 or TRBV6-3 with TRBJ2-1; D is unresolved. Between the trimmed V and J ends, which lost 0 bases and 1 base, there was a span of 13 bases. Germline assignment: CDR1 MNHEY and CDR2 SVGEGT. The CDR3 loop spans 17 amino acids. CDR3 amino acids: CASSYSKVSSSYNEQFF. CDR3 coding DNA: TGTGCCAGCAGTTACTCGAAAGTATCTAGTTCCTACAATGAGCAGTTCTTC.

The chain uses TRBV24-1 and TRBJ2-3; 7 bases agree with TRBD2. J gave up 1 base and V 5 bases, and 2 bases lay outside the gene matches. Germline V gene data show CDR1 as KGHDR and CDR2 as SFDVKD. The CDR3 is made up of 14 amino acids. The CDR3 sequence: CATSVAGGTDTQYF. Here the CDR3 DNA reads TGTGCCACCAGTGTCGCGGGGGGCACAGATACGCAGTATTTT.

The chain employs TRBV27 and TRBJ2-6; D is unresolved. The V end lost 0 bases, the J end lost 9 bases, and 6 bases lay between the germline ends. The CDR3 extends over 13 amino acids. Germline assignment: CDR1 MNHEY and CDR2 SMNVEV (reference sequence). The CDR3 nucleotides read TGTGCCAGCAGTTTATCAGGTGGCAACGTCCTGACTTTC. It yields the protein CASSLSGGNVLTF.

This clone was seen a single time. V and J are TRBV5-6 and TRBJ1-2; D may be TRBD1 (5 bases). V was cut by 4 bases and J by 3 bases, with 10 bases left in between. Germline V gene sequence: CDR1 SGHDT, CDR2 YYEEEE. This CDR3 spans 13 amino acids. CDR3 DNA: TGTGCCAGCAGCCGCCGGGGGGACTATGGCTACACCTTC. Its protein product is CASSRRGDYGYTF.

The CDR3 DNA reads as TGCAGCGTTGGTCAAGGGGGCGAGCAGTACTTC. As protein: CSVGQGGEQYF. The V gene is TRBV29-1, the J gene TRBJ2-7, with a tentative D call TRBD1 (6 bases). V lost 4 bases to trimming and J lost 6 bases, with 10 bases between them. The CDR3 runs to 11 residues. In germline, CDR1 is SQVTM, CDR2 ANQGSEA.